Detailed here is one T cell receptor (beta chain). This record comes from a study of blood T cell repertoires in COVID-19. Libraries were prepared by immunoSEQ multiplex PCR; TCRdb keeps only in-frame clonotypes and omits some of them. This table holds around 190,000 clones, roughly 91% found once. The CDR3 sequence is 15 residues long. V was shortened by 1 base and J by 8 bases, with 16 bases between the two germline ends. Germline CDR1 SGHNT, CDR2 YYREEE (reference sequence). The receptor comes from a human donor in a cohort sampled during active COVID-19. The chain links TRBV5-4 to TRBJ1-3; D uncertain. The sequenced sample was peripheral blood. The CDR3: CASSLFPELRDTIYF. CDR3 DNA: TGTGCCAGCAGCTTGTTCCCGGAACTACGTGACACCATATATTTT.